Following are 28 T cell receptor beta chains from one sample sequenced in a study of OX40 agonist ivuxolimab in advanced cancers. Library preparation employed the immunoSEQ multiplex PCR assay. Entries here come from immuneACCESS through TCRdb and include only in-frame sequences with V and J called. Some clones fail to appear in such tables; in the studies checked, an unresolved V gene covers under half of the shortfall, and the cause of the remainder is unknown. This sample holds some 45,000 clones; around 90% were observed only once. The ten largest clones take up under 20% of the sample. The sequencing used CD4+ or CD8+ T cells sorted from blood, collected in a trial of the OX40 agonist ivuxolimab. The receptor set was obtained from an adult with an advanced solid tumor such as melanoma, head and neck, liver or kidney cancer.

The gene calls are TRBV13 and TRBJ2-3, with D perhaps matching TRBD1 or TRBD2 (7 bases each). The CDR3 is 15 amino acids. Trimming stripped 1 base from V and 2 bases from J, with 10 bases between. Germline-derived CDR1 and CDR2 are PRHDT and FYEKMQ (reference sequence). The chain's CDR3 is CASSLAGGATDTQYF. Written as DNA, the CDR3 is TGTGCCAGCAGCTTAGCAGGGGGGGCCACAGATACGCAGTATTTT.

This chain links TRBV19 with TRBJ2-1, with 10 bases that match TRBD1. V was clipped by 4 bases and J by 5 bases; unmatched bases: 2. Germline V CDR1 and CDR2: LNHDA, SQIVND (reference sequence). CDR3 size: 14 residues. CDR3 loop: CASSKDRGDNEQFF. The CDR3 DNA is TGTGCCAGTAGTAAGGACAGGGGGGACAATGAGCAGTTCTTC.

Here the CDR3 DNA reads TGTGCCAGCGGGTACGAGCAGTACTTC. Its protein product is CASGYEQYF. This chain links TRBV6-1 with TRBJ2-7; D ambiguous. Per germline, CDR1 MNHNS and CDR2 SASEGT. CDR3 length: 9 amino acids. Trimming stripped 8 bases from V and 4 bases from J, with 3 bases between.

This clone showed up just a few times. J is TRBJ2-7 and V is TRBV7-9; D not certain. Germline V gene sequence: CDR1 SEHNR, CDR2 FQNEAQ (reference sequence). Deletions cut 5 bases from V and 7 bases from J, with 12 bases between. This CDR3 is 12 amino acids long. CDR3 coding DNA: TGTGCCAGCAGCCCCACCCCTATAGAGCAGTACTTC. Protein: CASSPTPIEQYF. Looking up the rest from reference TRBV7-9 and TRBJ2-7 gives the full variable domain: DTGVSQNPRHKITKRGQNVTFRCDPISEHNRLYWYRQTLGQGPEFLTYFQNEAQLEKSRLLSDRFSAERPKGSFSTLEIQRTEQGDSAMYLCASSPTPIEQYFGPGTRLTVT.

This clone has a single count. The genes are TRBV28 and TRBJ2-7; TRBD2 might be the D (6 bases). This CDR3 spans 13 amino acids. The ends were cut back, 0 bases at V and 7 bases at J, with 10 bases in the middle. Germline V lookup: CDR1 MDHEN, CDR2 SYDVKM. This chain's CDR3 is CASSLWGGEEQYF. The CDR3 coding sequence is TGTGCCAGCAGTTTATGGGGGGGAGAAGAGCAGTACTTC.

This clone was found once. The rearrangement joins TRBV5-4 to TRBJ2-7, with 12 bases aligning to TRBD2. CDR1 is SGHNT, CDR2 YYREEE, per germline (reference sequence). The CDR3 runs 15 residues. The V gene end was trimmed by 5 bases and the J gene end by 5 bases; junction bases not matched to a gene: 8. CDR3 amino acids: CASSSSGGAGHEQYF. The CDR3, as DNA: TGTGCCAGCAGTTCTAGCGGGGGGGCTGGCCACGAGCAGTACTTC.

The genes are TRBV4-1 and TRBJ2-7; TRBD2 aligns across 7 bases. Germline V gives CDR1 MGHRA, CDR2 YSYEKL. Losses at the gene ends were 1 base for V and 0 bases for J; bases not matched to a gene: 6. The CDR3 has 16 residues. The CDR3 DNA follows: TGCGCCAGCAGCCAAGTCGCGGGGGAGACCTCCTACGAGCAGTACTTC. It is translated as CASSQVAGETSYEQYF.

The CDR3 is CSATGIGYTF. As DNA, the CDR3 is TGCAGTGCTACAGGGATTGGCTACACCTTC. This chain connects TRBV20-1 to TRBJ1-2, with D tentatively TRBD1 (5 bases). The CDR3 has 10 residues. The germline V gene has CDR1 DFQATT and CDR2 SNEGSKA (reference sequence). Deletions cut 4 bases from V and 7 bases from J, with 7 bases between.

The V and J genes are TRBV28 and TRBJ1-4; possibly TRBD1 for D (5 bases). V lost 4 bases, J lost 6 bases, and 12 bases lay in between. CDR3 length: 14 amino acids. Germline values: CDR1 MDHEN, CDR2 SYDVKM. The CDR3 reads CASSYRPYDEKLFF. The CDR3 DNA reads TGTGCCAGCAGTTACAGGCCGTATGATGAAAAACTGTTTTTT.

The rearrangement uses TRBV7-6 and TRBJ2-5, with 11 bases aligning to TRBD2. The CDR3 is made up of 16 amino acids. Germline CDR1 is SGHVS and CDR2 is FNYEAQ. With 5 bases clipped from V and 3 bases from J, the junction kept 8 bases outside the gene matches. The CDR3 is CASSGVIAGGKETQYF. Here the CDR3 DNA reads TGTGCCAGCAGCGGGGTAATAGCGGGAGGGAAAGAGACCCAGTACTTC.

The chain links TRBV7-8 to TRBJ1-3, with 9 bases identical to TRBD1. The CDR3 is made up of 15 amino acids. Germline CDR1 and CDR2: SGHVS and FQNEAQ. The trim removed 4 bases at V and 1 base at J, leaving 2 bases unmatched. CDR3 DNA sequence: TGTGCCAGCAGCTCGGGACAGGGTTCTGGAAACACCATATATTTT. Translation: CASSSGQGSGNTIYF. The whole variable domain, filled in from reference TRBV7-8 and TRBJ1-3, reads GAGVSQSPRYKVAKRGQDVALRCDPISGHVSLFWYQQALGQGPEFLTYFQNEAQLDKSGLPSDRFFAERPEGSVSTLKIQRTQQEDSAVYLCASSSGQGSGNTIYFGEGSWLTVV.

V gene TRBV7-9 combines with J gene TRBJ2-7; TRBD1 or TRBD2 may be the D gene (5 bases each). Germline V gene data show CDR1 as SEHNR and CDR2 as FQNEAQ (reference sequence). This CDR3 has 15 amino acids. The germline V and J ends were trimmed by 5 bases and 3 bases, with 17 bases remaining between them. Here the CDR3 reads CASSTTVGAHYEQYF. CDR3 in DNA: TGTGCCAGCAGCACCACGGTCGGGGCTCACTACGAGCAGTACTTC. Drawing the rest from reference TRBV7-9 and TRBJ2-7, the complete variable domain is DTGVSQNPRHKITKRGQNVTFRCDPISEHNRLYWYRQTLGQGPEFLTYFQNEAQLEKSRLLSDRFSAERPKGSFSTLEIQRTEQGDSAMYLCASSTTVGAHYEQYFGPGTRLTVT.

The rearrangement links TRBV5-1 to TRBJ2-7, with 7 bases that match TRBD1. The V and J ends lost 0 bases and 3 bases, in that order; junction bases with no gene match: 3. Per the germline V gene, CDR1 is SGHRS and CDR2 is YFSETQ. The CDR3 runs 14 residues. CDR3 bases: TGCGCCAGCAGCTTGGTCCAGGGGGACTACGAGCAGTACTTC. The encoded protein is CASSLVQGDYEQYF. The complete variable domain, with remaining parts taken from reference TRBV5-1 and TRBJ2-7, reads KAGVTQTPRYLIKTRGQQVTLSCSPISGHRSVSWYQQTPGQGLQFLFEYFSETQRNKGNFPGRFSGRQFSNSRSEMNVSTLELGDSALYLCASSLVQGDYEQYFGPGTRLTVT.

The J gene is TRBJ2-2, the V gene TRBV27; 8 positions agree with TRBD1. CDR3 size: 14 residues. Germline loops: CDR1 MNHEY, CDR2 SMNVEV (reference sequence). The V gene end was trimmed by 4 bases and the J gene end by 4 bases; junction bases not matched to a gene: 2. The CDR3 here is CASSWTGSTGELFF. CDR3 DNA: TGTGCCAGCAGTTGGACAGGGAGCACCGGGGAGCTGTTTTTT.

The chain uses TRBV5-1 and TRBJ2-2; D unclear. Germline lookup yields CDR1 SGHRS and CDR2 YFSETQ. The CDR3 length is 14 residues. The V gene lost 1 base and the J gene lost 7 bases, with 11 bases spanning the gap. CDR3 amino acids: CASSLLALVGELFF. The CDR3 DNA follows: TGCGCCAGCAGCTTGCTGGCATTGGTCGGGGAGCTGTTTTTT.

Only a few counts were recorded for this clone. The chain combines TRBV19 with TRBJ2-7; 11 positions agree with TRBD1. The CDR3 sequence is 14 residues long. In germline, CDR1 is LNHDA, CDR2 SQIVND (reference sequence). V shed 2 bases and J 5 bases; nucleotides not matched to a gene: 2. The chain's CDR3 is CASSIMDRGHEQYF. CDR3 bases: TGTGCCAGTAGTATAATGGACAGGGGGCACGAGCAGTACTTC.

The genes are TRBV7-9 and TRBJ2-1; no clear D gene. In germline, CDR1 is SEHNR, CDR2 FQNEAQ (reference sequence). This CDR3 has 16 amino acids. Trimming stripped 0 bases from V and 2 bases from J, with 11 bases between. CDR3 nucleotide sequence: TGTGCCAGCAGCTTAGCGCTTTTAGGGCCCTACAATGAGCAGTTCTTC. Its translation is CASSLALLGPYNEQFF.

The rearrangement links TRBV4-1 to TRBJ2-1; D might be TRBD2 (6 bases). Germline V gives CDR1 MGHRA, CDR2 YSYEKL. The CDR3 spans 15 residues. The V end was cut by 0 bases, the J end by 9 bases, with 15 bases between. The CDR3 DNA is TGCGCCAGCAGCCAAGATGCGGGGACCTCCGGTGAGCAGTTCTTC. The encoded protein is CASSQDAGTSGEQFF.

A few counts support this clone. The gene calls are TRBV19 and TRBJ1-1; D gene unclear. The CDR3 consists of 11 residues. Germline assignment: CDR1 LNHDA and CDR2 SQIVND (reference sequence). V lost 5 bases and J 9 bases, leaving 10 bases between the germline ends. The CDR3 DNA reads as TGTGCCAGTAGTGGTGGAGGCCAAGCTTTCTTT. Its protein product is CASSGGGQAFF.

The chain carries TRBV5-4 and TRBJ2-1; 7 nucleotides align to TRBD1. The junction had 4 bases not matched to a gene; V was cut back by 1 base and J by 9 bases. The CDR3 runs 13 residues. The germline V gene has CDR1 SGHNT and CDR2 YYREEE (reference sequence). The CDR3: CASSLIQGSEQFF. The CDR3 DNA follows: TGTGCCAGCAGCTTGATACAGGGGTCTGAGCAGTTCTTC.

The CDR3 nucleotides read TGTGCCCGGGAGGGAGGGGCGTGTTTGGCCGGGGAGCTGTTTTTT. Amino acids: CAREGGACLAGELFF. V is TRBV27 and J is TRBJ2-2; 8 bases fit TRBD2. This CDR3 is built from 15 residues. J lost 6 bases, V lost 11 bases, and 14 bases had no gene match. Germline loops: CDR1 MNHEY, CDR2 SMNVEV (reference sequence).

The V and J genes are TRBV30 and TRBJ2-7; 10 nucleotides agree with TRBD1. CDR1 and CDR2 from the germline V gene are GTSNPN and SVGIG (reference sequence). V was clipped by 4 bases and J by 0 bases; unmatched bases: 6. The CDR3 consists of 15 residues. Here the CDR3 reads CAWKPGQGISYEQYF. The CDR3 bases are TGTGCCTGGAAACCGGGACAGGGGATCTCCTACGAGCAGTACTTC.

The rearrangement uses TRBV11-2 and TRBJ2-3, with D unresolved. With 1 base removed from V and 4 bases from J, the gap between germline ends came to 3 bases. Germline loops: CDR1 SGHAT, CDR2 FQNNGV. The CDR3 runs to 12 residues. CDR3 sequence (DNA): TGTGCCAGCAGCTTAGTGGCAGATACGCAGTATTTT. Translated: CASSLVADTQYF.

The V gene is TRBV9, the J gene TRBJ2-7; unclear D gene. The CDR3 has 13 amino acids. Trimming left V 0 bases short and J 0 bases short, with 4 bases between. Germline V gene lookup returns CDR1 SGDLS and CDR2 YYNGEE. The CDR3 region has the DNA TGTGCCAGCAGCGTAGATCCCTCCTACGAGCAGTACTTC. It encodes CASSVDPSYEQYF.

V is TRBV2 and J is TRBJ2-2; D remains unclear. V was clipped by 7 bases and J by 4 bases, with 13 bases between them. CDR1 and CDR2 from the germline V gene are SNHLY and FYNNEI. This CDR3 comprises 14 residues. CDR3 amino acids: CASKKWVSTGELFF. The CDR3 bases are TGTGCCAGCAAGAAGTGGGTGAGCACCGGGGAGCTGTTTTTT.

The chain has TRBV11-1 and TRBJ2-1; 7 nucleotides align to TRBD2. CDR1 and CDR2 from the germline V gene are SGHAT and FQDESV (reference sequence). V gave up 6 bases and J gave up 1 base; unmatched junction bases: 6. The CDR3 has 15 amino acids. The chain's CDR3 is CASSSTGGSYNEQFF. CDR3 bases: TGTGCCAGCAGTTCCACCGGGGGGTCCTACAATGAGCAGTTCTTC. Drawing the rest from reference TRBV11-1 and TRBJ2-1, the complete variable domain is EAEVAQSPRYKITEKSQAVAFWCDPISGHATLYWYRQILGQGPELLVQFQDESVVDDSQLPKDRFSAERLKGVDSTLKIQPAELGDSAMYLCASSSTGGSYNEQFFGPGTRLTVL.

The chain is built from TRBV11-1 and TRBJ2-7; 9 bases line up with TRBD1. V lost 5 bases, J lost 8 bases, and 7 bases stayed unmatched. The germline V gene encodes CDR1 SGHAT and CDR2 FQDESV (reference sequence). CDR3 size: 13 residues. The CDR3 bases are TGTGCCAGCAGCCCGGGACAGGGTCTAAAGCAGTACTTC. Its protein product is CASSPGQGLKQYF.

Here the CDR3 DNA reads TGTGCCAGCGGGGGACAGGGGTCCTACAATGAGCAGTTCTTC. Residues: CASGGQGSYNEQFF. The chain couples TRBV2 to TRBJ2-1, with 10 positions matching TRBD1. The CDR3 totals 14 residues. J was trimmed by 1 base and V by 8 bases; bases with no gene match: 2. Per germline, CDR1 SNHLY and CDR2 FYNNEI.